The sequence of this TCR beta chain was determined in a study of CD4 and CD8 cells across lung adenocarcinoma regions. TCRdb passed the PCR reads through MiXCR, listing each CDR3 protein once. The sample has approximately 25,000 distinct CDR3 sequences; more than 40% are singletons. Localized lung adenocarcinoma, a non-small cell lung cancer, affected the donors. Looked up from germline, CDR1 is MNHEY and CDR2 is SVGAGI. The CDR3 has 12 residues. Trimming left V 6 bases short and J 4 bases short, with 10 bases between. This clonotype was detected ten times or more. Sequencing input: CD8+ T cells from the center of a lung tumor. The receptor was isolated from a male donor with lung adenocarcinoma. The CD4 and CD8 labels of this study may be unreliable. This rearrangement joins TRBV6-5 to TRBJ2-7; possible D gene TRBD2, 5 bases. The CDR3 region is CASRPTSYEQYF. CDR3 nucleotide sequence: TGTGCCAGCAGACCAACTAGTTACGAGCAGTACTTC.